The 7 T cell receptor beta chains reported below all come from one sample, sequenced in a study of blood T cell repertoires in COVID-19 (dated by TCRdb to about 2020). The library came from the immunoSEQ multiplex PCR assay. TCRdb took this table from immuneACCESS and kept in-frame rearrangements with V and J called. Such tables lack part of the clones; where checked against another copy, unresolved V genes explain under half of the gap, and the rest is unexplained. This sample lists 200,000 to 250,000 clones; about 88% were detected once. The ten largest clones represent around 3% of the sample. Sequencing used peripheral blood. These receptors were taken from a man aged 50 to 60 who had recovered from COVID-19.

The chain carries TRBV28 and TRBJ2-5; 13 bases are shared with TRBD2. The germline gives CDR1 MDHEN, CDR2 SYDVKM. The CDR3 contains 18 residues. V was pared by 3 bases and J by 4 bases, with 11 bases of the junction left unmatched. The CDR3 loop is CASSFSGLAGVGSETQYF. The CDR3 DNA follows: TGTGCCAGCAGTTTCAGCGGACTAGCGGGAGTGGGGTCAGAGACCCAGTACTTC.

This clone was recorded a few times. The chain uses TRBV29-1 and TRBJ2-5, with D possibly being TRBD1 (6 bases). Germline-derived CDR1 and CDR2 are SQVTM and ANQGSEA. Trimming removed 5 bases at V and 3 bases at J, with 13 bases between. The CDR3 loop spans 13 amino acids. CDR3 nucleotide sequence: TGCAGCGTTAATGAGTACAGGGAAGAGACCCAGTACTTC. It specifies CSVNEYREETQYF.

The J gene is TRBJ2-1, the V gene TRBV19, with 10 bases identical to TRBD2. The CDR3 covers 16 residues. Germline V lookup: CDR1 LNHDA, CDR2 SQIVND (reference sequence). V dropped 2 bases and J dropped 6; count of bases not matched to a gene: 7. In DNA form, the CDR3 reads TGTGCCAGTAGTATAATAACGGCTAGCGGGAGCAATGAGCAGTTCTTC. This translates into CASSIITASGSNEQFF.

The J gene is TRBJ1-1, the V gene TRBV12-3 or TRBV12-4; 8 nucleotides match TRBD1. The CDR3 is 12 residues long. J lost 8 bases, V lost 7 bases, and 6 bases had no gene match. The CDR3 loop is CASMAGGSEAFF. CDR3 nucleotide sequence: TGTGCCAGCATGGCAGGGGGCAGCGAAGCTTTCTTT.

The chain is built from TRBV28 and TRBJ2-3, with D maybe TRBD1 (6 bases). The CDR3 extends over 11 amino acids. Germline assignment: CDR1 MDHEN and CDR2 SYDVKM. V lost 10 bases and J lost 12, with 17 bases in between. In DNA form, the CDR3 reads TGTGCCACCTACTCCCGGACAGAACAGTATTTT. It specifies CATYSRTEQYF.

The DNA of the CDR3 is TGTGCCAGCACCCTGGGGGGTTACTCTGGGGCCAACGTCCTGACTTTC. Its protein is CASTLGGYSGANVLTF. The J gene is TRBJ2-6, the V gene TRBV14; D may be TRBD2 (6 bases). Germline V CDR1 and CDR2: SGHDN, FVKESK. There are 16 residues in the CDR3. The germline V and J ends were trimmed by 7 bases and 0 bases, with 13 bases remaining between them. The whole variable domain, remainder taken from reference TRBV14 and TRBJ2-6, is EAGVTQFPSHSVIEKGQTVTLRCDPISGHDNLYWYRRVMGKEIKFLLHFVKESKQDESGMPNNRFLAERTGGTYSTLKVQPAELEDSGVYFCASTLGGYSGANVLTFGAGSRLTVL.

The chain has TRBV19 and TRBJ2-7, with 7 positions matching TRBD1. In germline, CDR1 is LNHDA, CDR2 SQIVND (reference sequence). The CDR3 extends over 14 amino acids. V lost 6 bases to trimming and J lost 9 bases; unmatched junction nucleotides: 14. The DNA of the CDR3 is TGTGCCAGTAGCGAAGGACAGGCCTACGCGGTGCAGTACTTC. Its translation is CASSEGQAYAVQYF. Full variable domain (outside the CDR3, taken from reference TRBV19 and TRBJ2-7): DGGITQSPKYLFRKEGQNVTLSCEQNLNHDAMYWYRQDPGQGLRLIYYSQIVNDFQKGDIAEGYSVSREKKESFPLTVTSAQKNPTAFYLCASSEGQAYAVQYFGPGTRLTVT.